This paragraph reports one TCR beta chain. Its antigen is unidentified. This entry comes from a study of cytomegalovirus exposure and HLA in healthy donors. Findings and caveats of the study: In vitro work confirmed that a few CMV-associated chains recognize CMV antigens. Per published reports, the classifier diagnosed cytomegalovirus status with high specificity and sensitivity. The study recorded over 150 TCR beta chains that were cytomegalovirus-associated.

Some clones are missing from TCRdb's copy, which holds only in-frame ones; the method was immunoSEQ multiplex PCR. Of approximately 200,000 clones detected, around 83% appear once; the ten largest clones hold 13%. The donors were in the roughly 120-subject validation cohort, distinct from the approximately 670-subject first cohort. Looked up from germline, CDR1 is LGHNA and CDR2 is YNFKEQ. The CDR3 sequence is 17 residues long. V lost 5 bases and J 5 bases, leaving 24 bases between the germline ends. The clonotype originates from a woman in her 30s in good health and CMV-seropositive. Sequencing used PBMCs. The chain employs TRBV4-2 and TRBJ2-5; maybe TRBD2 (8 bases). Here the CDR3 reads CASSTRGPAGAEETQYF. The CDR3 coding sequence is TGTGCCAGCAGCACTAGGGGGCCAGCGGGAGCTGAGGAGACCCAGTACTTC.